What follows describes a single TCR beta chain. The antigen is undetermined. This entry belongs to a study of shared clonotypes between healthy human individuals. This CDR3 spans 15 amino acids. Germline trimming cut 5 bases from V and 3 bases from J; bases unmatched to any gene: 9. Germline loops: CDR1 MNHNS, CDR2 SASEGT. Study findings and constraints: Deeper or shallower sequencing was expected to change how clonotypes are shared among donors.

Sequencing was performed with immunoSEQ multiplex PCR; in TCRdb, only in-frame clones are kept and a portion is missing. The data hold around 650,000 clones, with roughly 95% observed a single time. As defined, naive CD8 cells were CD45RO-negative and positively selected for CCR7, with terminally differentiated effector memory CD45RA+ cells excluded. Caucasian adults living in Nashville, Tennessee, provided all samples. The sample consisted of naive CD8+ T cells sorted from blood. The sequence was obtained from a woman between 25 and 40 years old in good health. V is TRBV6-1 and J is TRBJ1-1, with 7 positions matching TRBD1. In nucleotides, the CDR3 is TGTGCCAGCAGTCCGAGACAGGGATTGGACACTGAAGCTTTCTTT. Amino acid sequence: CASSPRQGLDTEAFF.